One sample yielded the 8 T cell receptor beta chains listed below, sequenced in a study of beta chain features in type 1 diabetes. General study findings and limits: For Type 1 diabetes patients, all four CD4+ subsets carried TCRB CDR3s that were moderately but significantly shorter.

These receptors have no identified antigens. All of the isolated RNA was reverse transcribed, so expressed TCRB transcripts were sequenced. Here immunoSEQ multiplex PCR was the method, and the copy in TCRdb shows in-frame clones only, minus some. The sample lists about 170,000 clones; around 7.8% were seen once. Input material: central memory CD4+ T cells from blood. These receptors all stem from a woman aged 40 to 49 with type 1 diabetes.

Ten or more counts support this clone. CDR3: CASSLGGFVTEAFF. The CDR3, as DNA: TGTGCCAGCAGCTTAGGAGGGTTCGTCACTGAAGCTTTCTTT. The chain is built from TRBV7-9 and TRBJ1-1, with D hard to call. The CDR3 spans 14 residues. V dropped 1 base and J dropped 4 bases, with 10 bases sitting between them. Germline V CDR1 and CDR2: SEHNR, FQNEAQ (reference sequence). The full variable domain, its missing parts supplied by reference TRBV7-9 and TRBJ1-1, is DTGVSQNPRHKITKRGQNVTFRCDPISEHNRLYWYRQTLGQGPEFLTYFQNEAQLEKSRLLSDRFSAERPKGSFSTLEIQRTEQGDSAMYLCASSLGGFVTEAFFGQGTRLTVV.

The chain carries TRBV28 and TRBJ1-1; D not resolved. Germline V gene lookup returns CDR1 MDHEN and CDR2 SYDVKM. This CDR3 spans 13 amino acids. Trimming removed 10 bases from V and 0 bases from J, with 12 bases in between. The CDR3 is CATYYRLNTEAFF. DNA of the CDR3: TGTGCCACCTACTACCGGTTGAACACTGAAGCTTTCTTT.

This clone was recorded a few times. The genes are TRBV28 and TRBJ1-2; D gene ambiguous. The V gene's germline CDR1 is MDHEN and CDR2 SYDVKM. The CDR3 runs to 12 residues. Trimming shortened V by 3 bases and J by 4 bases, and 6 bases separated the two germline ends. CDR3: CASSFVGYGYTF. The CDR3 coding sequence is TGTGCCAGCAGTTTCGTCGGCTATGGCTACACCTTC.

This clone was detected only a few times. The chain couples TRBV5-1 to TRBJ1-1; perhaps TRBD1 as D (6 bases). Germline loops: CDR1 SGHRS, CDR2 YFSETQ. Trimming left V 7 bases short and J 2 bases short, with 12 bases between. CDR3 length: 13 residues. CDR3 in DNA: TGCGCCAGCGCTGGGGGGGGCAACACTGAAGCTTTCTTT. The encoded protein is CASAGGGNTEAFF.

Ten or more counts support this clone. Distinct nucleotide sequences in the sample also encode this CDR3. The V and J genes are TRBV28 and TRBJ1-2; D not resolved. CDR3 length: 12 residues. V was pared by 2 bases and J by 4 bases, with 5 bases between. Germline loops: CDR1 MDHEN, CDR2 SYDVKM. This chain's CDR3 is CASSLGSYGYTF. Written as DNA, the CDR3 is TGTGCCAGCAGTTTAGGCAGCTATGGCTACACCTTC.

This clone was seen more than once but under ten times. The rearrangement links TRBV27 to TRBJ2-6, with D perhaps TRBD1 (5 bases). This CDR3 spans 17 amino acids. In germline, CDR1 is MNHEY, CDR2 SMNVEV (reference sequence). Trimming pared 2 bases from V and 0 bases from J, leaving 11 bases between. Here the CDR3 reads CASSLQGSSSGANVLTF. The DNA for the CDR3 is TGTGCCAGCAGTTTACAGGGCTCGAGCTCTGGGGCCAACGTCCTGACTTTC.

This clone was detected only a few times. The chain joins TRBV28 to TRBJ1-2; 8 positions match TRBD1. The germline gives CDR1 MDHEN, CDR2 SYDVKM. The V gene end was trimmed by 6 bases and the J gene end by 6 bases; junction bases not matched to a gene: 6. The CDR3 runs to 13 residues. CDR3 in DNA: TGTGCCAGCAGAGTGGACAGGGACCATGGCTACACCTTC. It codes for CASRVDRDHGYTF.

The chain is built from TRBV4-3 and TRBJ2-7, with D possibly TRBD2 on 6 matching bases. Trimming shortened V by 1 base and J by 3 bases, and 13 bases separated the two germline ends. CDR1 is LGHNA and CDR2 is YSLEER in the germline V gene. This CDR3 spans 15 amino acids. In DNA form, the CDR3 reads TGCGCCAGCAGCCAAGGTTTGGCGGGGCTCTACGAGCAGTACTTC. It translates to CASSQGLAGLYEQYF.